This entry features one T cell receptor (beta chain) sequence. The target of this receptor is not known. No qualities accompany the bases; no much larger clone lies one base away. In the prospective study, participants were roughly 18 to 95 years old, resided in around 25 geographic areas of the United States, and were enrolled through a virtual design. In the prospective study, participants were assigned to cohorts based on the clinical history participants reported in a screening survey and a study questionnaire. Exposed participants were defined as having been in contact with someone with a PCR-confirmed or clinician-diagnosed COVID-19 case within 2 weeks of study entry. In the prospective study, mobile phlebotomists collected whole blood, serum and a nasopharyngeal or oropharyngeal swab from each participant. Participants in the prospective study had the option to provide additional blood draws and questionnaires over an approximately 2-month period. Before DNA extraction, prospective study blood samples were shipped either frozen or at room temperature.

The data are from a study of blood T cell repertoires in COVID-19 (dated by TCRdb to the early 2020s). With regard to the full study: The collaborator samples originated in the United States, Italy and Spain and spanned the acute and convalescent phases of COVID-19. The repertoires were made available in a free public database intended to serve as a resource for research on the immune response to SARS-CoV-2. The samples were drawn from two sources: the first 160 participants of the ongoing ImmuneRACE study, and some 1,300 subjects contributed by 6 global collaborators. Sample metadata almost always included a de-identified subject ID, COVID-19 status, age in years and sex. The prospective study material was composed of cDNA or gDNA derived from T cells, B-cell-depleted T cells, or PBMCs. HLA class I and class II types, where available, came from metadata supplied by the sample provider rather than from assay-based typing. Subjects who had been exposed to COVID-19, were actively infected with it, or had recovered from it provided the deeply sampled blood TCRbeta repertoires that made up the dataset. Study-level results and caveats: How much clinical and demographic metadata was included differed by source and by participant, and the metadata was provided uncurated.

TCRbeta CDR3 regions were amplified from genomic DNA by means of the immunoSEQ Assay, a bias-controlled multiplex PCR. On the authors' methods: Nucleated cell counts per sample were estimated from amplification of reference gene primers within the assay. Sequence reads were collapsed and filtered to measure the absolute abundance of every unique TCRbeta CDR3 rearrangement. For each sample, productive Simpson clonality was calculated as the square root of Simpson's diversity index across productive rearrangements. Drawn from immuneACCESS, this table holds only the in-frame rearrangements with V and J called that TCRdb kept. Clones are partly lost; checked studies trace under half to an unresolved V gene and leave the rest unexplained. From that table come the V and J calls and clone size; the DNA was used to work out D and trimming. The sample records fewer than 350,000 clones, approximately 89% of which are singletons. Of the sample, less than 3.5% falls within the top ten clones.

The germline V and J ends show losses of 6 bases and 7 bases respectively, and no gene match explains 12 bases of the junction. The CDR3 sequence holds 14 residues, the cysteine and phenylalanine included. Solely the CDR3 DNA is kept, with 42 bases framed from the first base. The germline V gene yields LGHNT for CDR1 and FRNRAP for CDR2. The sample consisted of PBMCs or T cells enriched from blood (not recorded which). This sequence originates from a man aged 35-49 years who had been exposed to COVID-19. This chain joins TRBV12-5 to TRBJ2-7; 7 bases in between match TRBD1. The DNA sequence reads TGTGCTAGTGGCGGGACAGCTAGTTGGGGGGAGCAGTACTTC. It translates to CASGGTASWGEQYF.